This TCR beta chain was recorded in a study of blood T cells in healthy people across ages. General study points: TCR beta diversity correlated strongly with naive T cell percentage.

This CDR3 spans 15 amino acids. With 0 bases clipped from V and 3 bases from J, the junction kept 6 bases outside the gene matches. The germline gives CDR1 DFQATT, CDR2 SNEGSKA (reference sequence). The use of a sample-barcoded 5' primer and a J-beta primer mix characterized a second PCR of roughly 6 to 12 cycles. Carrying 12 random nucleotides, a template-switch adaptor labeled each individual cDNA molecule. A single record per CDR3 protein comes from TCRdb applying MiXCR to the 5' RACE reads. Of about 1.6 million distinct CDR3 sequences listed, 34% are singletons. Sample donors were healthy Caucasian individuals that came from Russia, aged 6 to 90. As for this clonotype: Its antigen is currently unknown.

The chain combines TRBV20-1 with TRBJ2-7, with 9 nucleotides matching TRBD2. The sample taken for sequencing was blood. This receptor was identified in a woman between 25 and 40 years old in good health. CDR3 loop: CSARDARGGFYEQYF. The CDR3 DNA reads TGCAGTGCTAGAGATGCGCGGGGGGGTTTCTACGAGCAGTACTTC.